The T cell receptor beta chain under discussion was sequenced for a study of T-cell reconstitution after alpha-beta-depleted transplantation in children. Findings of the study overall: Several patients had high TCRbeta diversity at day 60; it came from surviving recipient T cells and thymic progenitors.

The CDR3 covers 16 residues. Germline lookup yields CDR1 DFQATT and CDR2 SNEGSKA (reference sequence). The germline V and J ends were trimmed by 0 bases and 1 base, with 12 bases remaining between them. Regarding this clonotype: Its target is unknown.

The authors prepared the TCRbeta library with unique molecular identifiers. Each CDR3 protein gets one entry after TCRdb re-called the PCR reads with MiXCR. The sample includes about 310,000 distinct CDR3 sequences, around 25% seen only once; the top ten take about a tenth. Here the sequenced sample was PBMCs, mostly from graft donor cells, taken 180 days after TCRalphabeta/CD19-depleted stem cell transplant. V gene TRBV20-1 combines with J gene TRBJ2-2; D might be TRBD1 or TRBD2, each matching 5 bases. The TCR comes from a male patient aged 10 to 17 who had a stem cell transplant for acute lymphoblastic leukemia, so the T cells may come from the graft donor. The CDR3 DNA reads TGCAGTGCTAGAGATCAGGGACGCGGGAACACCGGGGAGCTGTTTTTT. Its translation: CSARDQGRGNTGELFF.